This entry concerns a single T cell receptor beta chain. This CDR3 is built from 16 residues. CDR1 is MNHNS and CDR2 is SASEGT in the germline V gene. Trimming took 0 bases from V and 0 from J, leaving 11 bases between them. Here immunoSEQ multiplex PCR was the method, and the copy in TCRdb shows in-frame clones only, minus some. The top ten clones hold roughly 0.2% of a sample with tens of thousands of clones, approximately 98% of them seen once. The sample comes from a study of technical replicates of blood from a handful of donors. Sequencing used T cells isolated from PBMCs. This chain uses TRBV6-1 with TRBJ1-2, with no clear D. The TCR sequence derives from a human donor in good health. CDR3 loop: CASSEAPLGANYGYTF. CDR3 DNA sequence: TGTGCCAGCAGTGAAGCGCCCTTGGGCGCTAACTATGGCTACACCTTC.